A selection of T cell receptor beta chains follows, all from one sample in a study of CD4 T cells in relation to SARS-CoV-2 and coronaviruses. Sequencing was performed with immunoSEQ multiplex PCR; in TCRdb, only in-frame clones are kept and a portion is missing. The sample contains 60,000 or so clones, 94% of which appear only once. The sequenced sample consisted of naive CD4+ T cells from PBMCs. These TCRs come from a human donor in good health. Each CDR3 is given with its conserved first and last residue. Fields, in order: clone size, V gene, J gene, D gene, CDR3 DNA, CDR3 protein. D genes are given only for firm matches. Not every row has a clone size; where given, it reads once, few, many or a size class.

>NA|TRBV18|TRBJ2-7|TRBD1
TGTGCCAGCTCACCCGGACAGGGGAGCTCCTACGAGCAGTACTTC
CASSPGQGSSYEQYF
>once|TRBV19|TRBJ1-1|NA
TGTGCCAGTAGTCGGGGGGTGAACACTGAAGCTTTCTTT
CASSRGVNTEAFF
>NA|TRBV28|TRBJ1-1|NA
TGTGCCAGCAGTGTCGGGGGGGTAGACACTGAAGCTTTCTTT
CASSVGGVDTEAFF
>NA|TRBV9|TRBJ1-2|TRBD1
TGTGCCAGCCTTTCTGGCAGGGGGAGTGGCTACACCTTC
CASLSGRGSGYTF
>NA|TRBV10-1|TRBJ2-1|NA
TGCGCCAGCAGTGAGACTCGGGATTCGGCGCGTCGGCGAAACAATGAGCAGTTCTTC
CASSETRDSARRRNNEQFF
>NA|TRBV7-9|TRBJ1-5|TRBD1
TGTGCCAGCAGCTCCGACAGGGGACAGCCCCAGCATTTT
CASSSDRGQPQHF
>NA|TRBV9|TRBJ2-7|TRBD2
TGTGCCAGCAGTACAGAAGGGACTAGCGGGCGCCTAAACATTTCCTACGAGCAGTACTTC
CASSTEGTSGRLNISYEQYF
>NA|TRBV15|TRBJ2-7|TRBD1
TGTGCCACCAGCAGGCTTCCCCGGGACAGAAAGTACTTC
CATSRLPRDRKYF
>NA|TRBV28|TRBJ2-4|NA
TGTGCCAGCAGTGGTTGGATTCAGTACTTC
CASSGWIQYF
>NA|TRBV9|TRBJ2-7|NA
TGTGCCAGCAGCTCCAACGGGCAGTATAACGACGAGCAGTACTTC
CASSSNGQYNDEQYF
>NA|TRBV5-5|TRBJ2-2|TRBD2
TGTGCCAGCAGGGGACTAGCGGGAGGTTCCGGGGAGCTGTTTTTT
CASRGLAGGSGELFF
>once|TRBV11-2|TRBJ2-3|NA
TGTGCCAGCAGCTTAGTCTCAGGGACTTTCACAGATACGCAGTATTTT
CASSLVSGTFTDTQYF
>NA|TRBV19|TRBJ2-5|TRBD1
TGTGCCAGTAGTACTCCGGGACAGGTGCTTGGGGAGACCCAGTACTTC
CASSTPGQVLGETQYF
>NA|TRBV6-5|TRBJ2-7|NA
TGTGCCAGCAAGGTCGGGCGATTCAACGAGCAGTACTTC
CASKVGRFNEQYF
>NA|TRBV5-1|TRBJ1-1|NA
TGCGCCAGCAGCTTCGGAACAGGGCAGAACACTGAAGCTTTCTTT
CASSFGTGQNTEAFF
>NA|TRBV7-2|TRBJ2-7|TRBD1
TGTGCCAGCAGCGAACGCCGGGACAGGGGGGTCGAGCAGTACTTC
CASSERRDRGVEQYF
>NA|TRBV2|TRBJ2-5|NA
TGTGCCAGCAGTGAAGGGTGGGCTCTCCTACTGAAAGGAGAGACCCAGTACTTC
CASSEGWALLLKGETQYF
>NA|TRBV7-9|TRBJ2-5|NA
TGTGCCAGCAGCCCCCCGTATGGGGGAGAGACCCAGTACTTC
CASSPPYGGETQYF
>NA|TRBV30|TRBJ2-7|NA
TGTGCCTGGAGTAACCAGGGTGTCTACGAGCAGTACTTC
CAWSNQGVYEQYF
>NA|TRBV21-1|TRBJ2-1|NA
TGTGCCAGCAGCCTTCCGCCCTACAATGAGCAGTTCTTC
CASSLPPYNEQFF
>NA|TRBV3-1/TRBV3-2|TRBJ2-3|TRBD2
TGTGCCAGCAGCCCACAAAGCGGGGGGAGCACAGATACGCAGTATTTT
CASSPQSGGSTDTQYF
>NA|TRBV28|TRBJ1-3|NA
TGTGCCAGCAGCACCCTAGGAAACACCATATATTTT
CASSTLGNTIYF
>NA|TRBV28|TRBJ2-5|TRBD2
TGTGCCAGCAGCCCGGGACTAGTTGAGACCCAGTACTTC
CASSPGLVETQYF
>NA|TRBV4-1|TRBJ1-3|NA
TGCGCCAGCAGCCAGACAGATAGCTCTGGAAACACCATATATTTT
CASSQTDSSGNTIYF
>NA|TRBV18|TRBJ1-5|NA
TGTGCCAGCTCACCAGGGACGGGGGGCGGTTTTCAGCCCCAGCATTTT
CASSPGTGGGFQPQHF
>NA|TRBV6-5|TRBJ2-3|NA
TGTGCCAGCAGTTACGGTGGGGCTAGCACAGATACGCAGTATTTT
CASSYGGASTDTQYF
>NA|TRBV6-1|TRBJ2-7|TRBD2
TGTGCCAGCAGTGATGGGACTAGCGTTTACGAGCAGTACTTC
CASSDGTSVYEQYF
>NA|TRBV2|TRBJ2-5|NA
TGTGCCAGCAGTTCTCGTCCCCCCCTGGAGACCCAGTACTTC
CASSSRPPLETQYF
>NA|TRBV7-3|TRBJ1-1|NA
TGTGCCAGCAGCTTTAGTGCGGAGGGTGAAGCTTTCTTT
CASSFSAEGEAFF
>NA|TRBV15|TRBJ2-1|TRBD1
TGTGCCACCAGCGTCCCGGGACAGGGCCACAATGAGCAGTTCTTC
CATSVPGQGHNEQFF
>NA|TRBV28|TRBJ1-2|NA
TGTGCCAGCAGCCTTGGATCGACGGGGTTGGGCTATGGCTACACCTTC
CASSLGSTGLGYGYTF